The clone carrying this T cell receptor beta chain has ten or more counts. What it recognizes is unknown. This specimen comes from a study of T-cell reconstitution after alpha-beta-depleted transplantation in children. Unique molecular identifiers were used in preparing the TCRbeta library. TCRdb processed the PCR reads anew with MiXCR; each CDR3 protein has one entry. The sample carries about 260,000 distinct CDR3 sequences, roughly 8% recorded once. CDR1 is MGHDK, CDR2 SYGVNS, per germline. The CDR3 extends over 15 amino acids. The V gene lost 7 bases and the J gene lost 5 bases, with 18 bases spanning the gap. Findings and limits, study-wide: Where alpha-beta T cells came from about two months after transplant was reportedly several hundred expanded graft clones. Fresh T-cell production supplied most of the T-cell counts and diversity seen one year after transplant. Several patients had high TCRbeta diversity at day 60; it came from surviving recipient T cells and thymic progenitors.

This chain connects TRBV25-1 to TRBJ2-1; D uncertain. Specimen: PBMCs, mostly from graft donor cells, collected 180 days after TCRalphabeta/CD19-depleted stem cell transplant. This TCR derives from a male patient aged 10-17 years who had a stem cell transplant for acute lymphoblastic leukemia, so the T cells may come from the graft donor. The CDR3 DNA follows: TGTGCCAGCACCACGGATGGCCTTCGTGACAATGAGCAGTTCTTC. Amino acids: CASTTDGLRDNEQFF.